These T cell receptor gamma chains were read from a single sample in a study of gamma-delta chains in newborns, infants, children. TCRdb called clones anew from the reads with CATT. The sample shows about 220 gamma-chain clones, about 1.7% of them seen only once. The source material was blood. These receptors were obtained from a child who was a newborn, infant or young child, either healthy, febrile or measles-vaccinated (not recorded which). CDR3s include the opening cysteine and the closing phenylalanine or tryptophan. The order of the fields is CDR3 length, J gene, clone size, V gene, CDR3 protein, CDR3 DNA. A clone size is listed for some rows: how often the clone was seen (once, few, many), or a class if it is expanded.

len: 15
j_gene: TRGJP
abundance: large
v_gene: TRGV9
CDR3aa: CALWEVQLGKKIKVF
CDR3nt: TGTGCCTTGTGGGAGGTGCAGTTGGGCAAAAAAATCAAGGTATTT

len: 12
j_gene: TRGJ1/TRGJ2
abundance: hyperexpanded
v_gene: TRGV9
CDR3aa: CALWENYYKKLF
CDR3nt: TGTGCCTTGTGGGAGAATTATTATAAGAAACTCTTT

len: 14
j_gene: TRGJ1/TRGJ2
abundance: hyperexpanded
v_gene: TRGV2
CDR3aa: CATWDGPSYYKKLF
CDR3nt: TGTGCCACCTGGGACGGGCCGTCGTATTATAAGAAACTCTTT

len: 16
j_gene: TRGJP
abundance: medium-sized
v_gene: TRGV9
CDR3aa: CALWEGKRLGKKIKVF
CDR3nt: TGTGCCTTGTGGGAAGGAAAACGGTTGGGCAAAAAAATCAAGGTATTT

len: 16
j_gene: TRGJP
abundance: hyperexpanded
v_gene: TRGV9
CDR3aa: CALWEPQELGKKIKVF
CDR3nt: TGTGCCTTGTGGGAGCCCCAAGAGTTGGGCAAAAAAATCAAGGTATTT

len: 16
j_gene: TRGJP
abundance: large
v_gene: TRGV9
CDR3aa: CALWEAQELGKKIKVF
CDR3nt: TGTGCCTTGTGGGAGGCCCAAGAGTTGGGCAAAAAGATCAAGGTATTT

len: 16
j_gene: TRGJP
abundance: NA
v_gene: TRGV9
CDR3aa: CASWEAQELGKKTKVF
CDR3nt: TGTGCCTCGTGGGAGGCCCAAGAGTTGGGCAAAAAGACCAAGGTATTT

len: 16
j_gene: TRGJP
abundance: hyperexpanded
v_gene: TRGV9
CDR3aa: CALWEVRELGKKIKVF
CDR3nt: TGTGCCTTGTGGGAGGTGCGGGAGTTGGGCAAAAAAATCAAGGTATTT

len: 17
j_gene: TRGJP
abundance: large
v_gene: TRGV9
CDR3aa: CALWEGIQELGKKIKVF
CDR3nt: TGTGCCTTGTGGGAGGGCATACAAGAGTTGGGCAAAAAAATCAAGGTATTT

len: 15
j_gene: TRGJP
abundance: hyperexpanded
v_gene: TRGV9
CDR3aa: CALWGQELGKKIKVF
CDR3nt: TGTGCCTTGTGGGGGCAAGAGTTGGGCAAAAAAATCAAGGTATTT

len: 15
j_gene: TRGJ1/TRGJ2
abundance: large
v_gene: TRGV9
CDR3aa: CALWEVRMNYYKKLF
CDR3nt: TGTGCCTTGTGGGAGGTGCGGATGAATTATTATAAGAAACTCTTT

len: 17
j_gene: TRGJP
abundance: large
v_gene: TRGV9
CDR3aa: CALWAGGGELGKKIKVF
CDR3nt: TGTGCCTTGTGGGCAGGTGGTGGTGAGTTGGGCAAAAAAATCAAGGTATTT

len: 17
j_gene: TRGJP1
abundance: large
v_gene: TRGV5
CDR3aa: CATWDRHGYTTGWFKIF
CDR3nt: TGTGCCACCTGGGACAGGCATGGATATACCACTGGTTGGTTCAAGATATTT

len: 12
j_gene: TRGJ1/TRGJ2
abundance: few
v_gene: TRGV9
CDR3aa: CALWEVKYKKLF
CDR3nt: TGTGCCTTGTGGGAGGTCAAGTATAAGAAACTCTTT